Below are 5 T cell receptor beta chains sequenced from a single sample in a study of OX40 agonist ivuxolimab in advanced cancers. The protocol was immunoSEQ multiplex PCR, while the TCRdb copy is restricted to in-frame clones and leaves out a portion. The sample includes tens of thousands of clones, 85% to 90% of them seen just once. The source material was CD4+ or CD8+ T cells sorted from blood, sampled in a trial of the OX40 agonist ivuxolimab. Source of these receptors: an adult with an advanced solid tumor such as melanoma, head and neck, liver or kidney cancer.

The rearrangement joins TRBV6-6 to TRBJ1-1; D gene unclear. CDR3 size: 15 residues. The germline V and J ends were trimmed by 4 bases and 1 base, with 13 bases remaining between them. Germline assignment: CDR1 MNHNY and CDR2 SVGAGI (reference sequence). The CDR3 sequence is CASSFPDGRNTEAFF. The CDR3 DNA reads TGTGCCAGCAGTTTCCCGGACGGAAGGAACACTGAAGCTTTCTTT.

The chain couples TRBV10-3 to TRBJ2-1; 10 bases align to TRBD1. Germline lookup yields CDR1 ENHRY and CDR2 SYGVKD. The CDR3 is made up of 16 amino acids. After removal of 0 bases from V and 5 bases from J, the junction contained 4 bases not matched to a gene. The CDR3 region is CAISESIGTGDNEQFF. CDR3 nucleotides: TGTGCCATCAGTGAGTCCATTGGGACAGGGGACAATGAGCAGTTCTTC.

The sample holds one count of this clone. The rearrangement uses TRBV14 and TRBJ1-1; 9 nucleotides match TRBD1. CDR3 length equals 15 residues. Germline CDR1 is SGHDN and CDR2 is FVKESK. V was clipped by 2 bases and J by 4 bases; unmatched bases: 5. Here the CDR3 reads CASSQPGQGLTEAFF. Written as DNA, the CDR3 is TGTGCCAGCAGCCAACCGGGACAGGGACTCACTGAAGCTTTCTTT.

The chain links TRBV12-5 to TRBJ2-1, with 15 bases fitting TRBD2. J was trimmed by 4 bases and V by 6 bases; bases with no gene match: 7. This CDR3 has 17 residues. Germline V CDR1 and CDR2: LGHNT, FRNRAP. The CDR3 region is CASGSGLAGGPYNEQFF. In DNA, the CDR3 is TGTGCTAGTGGCTCCGGACTAGCGGGAGGGCCATACAATGAGCAGTTCTTC.

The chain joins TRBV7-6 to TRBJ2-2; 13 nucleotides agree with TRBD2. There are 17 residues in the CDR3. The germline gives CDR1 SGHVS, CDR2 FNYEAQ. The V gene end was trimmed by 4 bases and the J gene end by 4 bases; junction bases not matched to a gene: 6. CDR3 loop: CASSSPGLAGFTGELFF. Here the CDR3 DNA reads TGTGCCAGCAGCTCCCCGGGACTAGCGGGATTCACCGGGGAGCTGTTTTTT.